Below, one T cell receptor (beta chain) is given with its context. The target antigen is unknown. This sample is part of a study of T cells in Graves' hyperthyroidism and ophthalmopathy. Overall study results and limits: Researchers found most expanded thyroid clonotypes above 0.001 in blood as well.

Germline V lookup: CDR1 ENHRY, CDR2 SYGVKD. The CDR3 runs 14 residues. J was trimmed by 1 base and V by 11 bases; bases with no gene match: 5. The cohort's ophthalmopathy patients, a group with duration under 3 months, had a Clinical Activity Score of at least 3 and a NOSPECS grade of at least 4. Diagnosis relied on clinical symptoms, serum thyroxine and TRAb, thyroid ultrasound and orbital computed tomography. Researchers amplified the TCR beta CDR3 regions from RNA transcripts. An initial round of RT-PCR targeting the TCR CDR3 relied on the HTBI primer set. TCRdb fed the multiplex PCR reads into MiXCR, producing one record per CDR3 protein. The sample lists some 570,000 distinct CDR3 sequences, approximately 15% occurring once.

The receptor comes from a woman younger than 35 with Graves' ophthalmopathy. The chain has TRBV10-3 and TRBJ2-2; 9 positions match TRBD2. Sample: blood. This CDR3 reads CASQTSGNTGELFF. As DNA, the CDR3 is TGTGCCTCCCAGACTAGCGGGAACACCGGGGAGCTGTTTTTT.